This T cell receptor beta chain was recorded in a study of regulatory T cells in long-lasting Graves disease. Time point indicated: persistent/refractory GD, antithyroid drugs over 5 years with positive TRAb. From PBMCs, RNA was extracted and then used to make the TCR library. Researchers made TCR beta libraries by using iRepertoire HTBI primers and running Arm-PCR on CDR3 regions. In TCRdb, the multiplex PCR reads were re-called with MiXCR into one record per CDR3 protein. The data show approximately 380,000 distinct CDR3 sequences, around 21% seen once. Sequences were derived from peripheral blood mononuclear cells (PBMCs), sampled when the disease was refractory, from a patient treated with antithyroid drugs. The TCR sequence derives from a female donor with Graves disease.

The CDR3: CASSLGFAGRALYEQYF. In DNA, the CDR3 is TGTGCCAGCAGCTTAGGGTTCGCCGGGAGGGCCTTATACGAGCAGTACTTC. The rearrangement joins TRBV7-2 to TRBJ2-7; 8 nucleotides line up with TRBD2. This CDR3 is built from 17 residues. V was pared by 1 base and J by 4 bases, with 12 bases of the junction left unmatched. CDR1 SGHTA and CDR2 FQGNSA come from the germline V gene.